Shown below are 14 T cell receptor beta chains from a single sample sequenced in a study of shared clonotypes between healthy human individuals. The data were produced by immunoSEQ multiplex PCR, yet TCRdb's version contains in-frame clones alone and is incomplete. Of 2 million to 2.5 million clones detected, less than 95% appear once; the ten largest clones hold 1.1%. The naive CD8 fraction comprised CD45RO-negative cells positively selected for CCR7 and excluded terminally differentiated effector memory CD45RA+ cells. The sample taken for sequencing was naive CD8+ T cells sorted from blood. These receptor sequences come from a young man in good health.

This sequence joins TRBV6-6 and TRBJ2-7; the match to TRBD1 covers 9 bases. V lost 2 bases and J lost 7; bases outside the gene matches: 9. Germline V gene lookup returns CDR1 MNHNY and CDR2 SVGAGI (reference sequence). This CDR3 is 15 amino acids long. The chain's CDR3 is CASSYRDTGGSEQYF. The CDR3 region has the DNA TGTGCCAGCAGTTACCGCGATACAGGGGGCAGTGAGCAGTACTTC.

The chain is built from TRBV9 and TRBJ2-3, with D possibly being TRBD1 (6 bases). Trimming shortened V by 4 bases and J by 2 bases, and 14 bases separated the two germline ends. This CDR3 has 15 amino acids. Germline CDR1 reads SGDLS; CDR2 reads YYNGEE. CDR3 DNA sequence: TGTGCCAGCAGCTGGAACAGGGACCCCACAGATACGCAGTATTTT. It translates to CASSWNRDPTDTQYF.

J is TRBJ2-7 and V is TRBV9, with a tentative D call TRBD1 (6 bases). CDR1 and CDR2 from the germline V gene are SGDLS and YYNGEE. V lost 3 bases to trimming and J lost 0 bases, with 13 bases between them. The CDR3 is 15 amino acids. The CDR3 reads CASSASRDTSYEQYF. The CDR3 coding sequence is TGTGCCAGCAGCGCCAGCCGGGACACCTCCTACGAGCAGTACTTC.

CDR3 region: CASSLEGLAGGEFGNEQFF. The DNA of the CDR3 is TGTGCCAGCAGCTTAGAAGGACTAGCGGGAGGGGAGTTTGGGAATGAGCAGTTCTTC. The rearrangement joins TRBV7-9 to TRBJ2-1; 15 positions agree with TRBD2. CDR1 is SEHNR, CDR2 FQNEAQ, per germline (reference sequence). V lost 1 base to trimming and J lost 7 bases; unmatched junction nucleotides: 11. The CDR3 has 19 residues.

The chain has TRBV4-3 and TRBJ1-4; D unclear. This CDR3 is built from 14 residues. Trimming stripped 0 bases from V and 8 bases from J, with 10 bases between. Per the germline V gene, CDR1 is LGHNA and CDR2 is YSLEER. The CDR3 reads CASSQDPDGEKLFF. The DNA of the CDR3 is TGCGCCAGCAGCCAAGACCCGGACGGGGAAAAACTGTTTTTT.

The chain links TRBV6-5 to TRBJ2-5, with D perhaps TRBD2 (5 bases). The J call may not be correct, given that the DNA end is closer to TRBJ2-7. The CDR3 has 12 residues. The germline V gene has CDR1 MNHEY and CDR2 SVGAGI. The CDR3 DNA follows: TGTGCCAGCAGACGGACTTCCTACGAGCAGTACTTC. Translating gives CASRRTSYEQYF.

The chain combines TRBV7-8 with TRBJ2-3, with D possibly being TRBD2 (7 bases). The CDR3 loop spans 16 amino acids. Germline V gene data show CDR1 as SGHVS and CDR2 as FQNEAQ. V lost 0 bases and J 2 bases, leaving 12 bases between the germline ends. CDR3 in amino acids: CASSLAGGHYTDTQYF. For the CDR3, the DNA is TGTGCCAGCAGCTTAGCCGGGGGGCACTACACAGATACGCAGTATTTT.

V gene TRBV4-3 combines with J gene TRBJ2-7, with 10 bases that match TRBD2. The CDR3 is 16 residues long. The V gene's germline CDR1 is LGHNA and CDR2 YSLEER. The ends lost 0 bases at V and 3 bases at J; junction bases unmatched: 5. In nucleotides, the CDR3 is TGCGCCAGCAGCCAAGAGAAAGGGACTAGCGACTACGAGCAGTACTTC. It specifies CASSQEKGTSDYEQYF.

V and J are TRBV4-1 and TRBJ2-7, with 7 bases that match TRBD1. Germline V gene lookup returns CDR1 MGHRA and CDR2 YSYEKL. V was clipped by 0 bases and J by 5 bases; unmatched bases: 7. The length of the CDR3 is 15 residues. The chain's CDR3 is CASSQEVNRGHEQYF. In DNA, the CDR3 is TGCGCCAGCAGCCAAGAGGTTAACAGGGGCCACGAGCAGTACTTC.

The rearrangement joins TRBV27 to TRBJ2-5; D uncertain. Trimming took 1 base from V and 1 from J, leaving 7 bases between them. The CDR3 sequence is 14 residues long. From germline, CDR1 is MNHEY and CDR2 SMNVEV (reference sequence). The CDR3 sequence is CASSLLDAQETQYF. For the CDR3, the DNA is TGTGCCAGCAGTTTATTGGACGCCCAAGAGACCCAGTACTTC.

The V call is TRBV28, the J call TRBJ1-3, with 7 bases matching TRBD1. The V segment lost 3 bases and the J segment 3 bases; nucleotides outside the gene matches: 5. The CDR3 is 15 residues long. Germline V gene lookup returns CDR1 MDHEN and CDR2 SYDVKM. The CDR3 protein is CASSFYRGFGNTIYF. The CDR3 region has the DNA TGTGCCAGCAGTTTCTACAGGGGCTTTGGAAACACCATATATTTT.

The chain carries TRBV27 and TRBJ1-2; TRBD1 matches at 10 bases. Trimming cost V 3 bases and J 7 bases; bases outside gene matches: 2. The CDR3 loop spans 13 amino acids. Per germline, CDR1 MNHEY and CDR2 SMNVEV (reference sequence). This chain's CDR3 is CASSFGTGAGYTF. The DNA of the CDR3 is TGTGCCAGCAGTTTCGGGACAGGGGCTGGCTACACCTTC.

The count of this clone is one. The CDR3 is CASRPSQGLNEKLFF. The CDR3 nucleotides read TGTGCCAGCAGACCAAGCCAGGGGTTAAATGAAAAACTGTTTTTT. The J gene is TRBJ1-4, the V gene TRBV28; perhaps TRBD1 as D (6 bases). Trimming stripped 6 bases from V and 5 bases from J, with 16 bases between. Germline V lookup: CDR1 MDHEN, CDR2 SYDVKM. This CDR3 region has 15 residues.

J is TRBJ2-1 and V is TRBV15, with D perhaps given as TRBD1 or TRBD2 (5 bases each). V lost 5 bases and J lost 6, with 8 bases in between. In germline, CDR1 is LNHNV, CDR2 YYDKDF (reference sequence). The CDR3 extends over 12 amino acids. The CDR3 region has the DNA TGTGCCACCAGCCCGGGGCTCAATGAGCAGTTCTTC. It yields the protein CATSPGLNEQFF.